The T cell receptor beta chain described here comes from a study of T cell clones after liver transplantation. The wider study: TCRbeta sequencing after a pre-transplant mixed lymphocyte reaction identified graft-donor-reactive clones, later tracked in post-transplant blood.

V lost 3 bases and J lost 2; bases outside the gene matches: 20. CDR1 SGHRS and CDR2 YFSETQ come from the germline V gene. There are 19 residues in the CDR3. Profiled with immunoSEQ multiplex PCR; TCRdb holds only in-frame clones, not every one. This table has 45,000 to 55,000 clones, roughly 80% appearing once. Here the sequenced sample was CD4+ T cells from blood, taken before liver transplant. The sequence was obtained from a human donor who received a liver transplant. The chain has TRBV5-1 and TRBJ2-7; 7 nucleotides agree with TRBD1. The CDR3 is CASSSIHSEDRVPTYEQYF. The CDR3 nucleotides are TGCGCCAGCAGCTCTATCCACTCGGAAGACAGGGTTCCAACCTACGAGCAGTACTTC.